This TCR beta chain was sequenced in a study of technical replicates of blood from four donors. The V and J ends lost 4 bases and 4 bases, in that order; junction bases with no gene match: 7. The length of the CDR3 is 15 residues. Germline values: CDR1 MDHEN, CDR2 SYDVKM. Some clones are missing from TCRdb's copy, which holds only in-frame ones; the method was immunoSEQ multiplex PCR. The table records tens of thousands of clones, 95% of them present only once. This TCR came from a human donor in good health. V usage is TRBV28 and J usage is TRBJ2-7; TRBD2 matches at 10 bases. The specimen was T cells isolated from PBMCs. Here the CDR3 DNA reads TGTGCCAGCAGTTATCCCCTAGCGGGAGTATACGAGCAGTACTTC. It is translated as CASSYPLAGVYEQYF.